The TCR beta chain described here comes from a study of blood T cell repertoires in COVID-19. At the level of the study: Material from acute and convalescent COVID-19 was sourced from the United States, Italy and Spain. PBMCs, B-cell-depleted T cells, or T cells provided the cDNA or gDNA that made up the material.

Seattle participants joined during active infection and were tracked over time. The ends lost 3 bases at V and 4 bases at J; junction bases unmatched: 6. The germline V gene has CDR1 LNHDA and CDR2 SQIVND (reference sequence). The CDR3 is made up of 15 amino acids. Study processing details: Amplifying reference gene primers gave estimates of nucleated cell counts. Some clones are missing from TCRdb's copy, which holds only in-frame ones; the method was immunoSEQ multiplex PCR. V, J and clone size derive from that table, while D and trimming were established from the DNA sequence. Here the sample spans 200,000 to 250,000 clones, around 80% being singletons. Only one count was recorded for this clone.

Material: peripheral blood. The chain links TRBV19 to TRBJ2-7; TRBD2 agrees at 10 bases. This TCR was recovered from a woman older than 75 with COVID-19, enrolled during active disease. In DNA, the CDR3 is TGTGCCAGTAGTATTACTAGCGGGATATTTTACGAGCAGTACTTC. This codes for CASSITSGIFYEQYF.